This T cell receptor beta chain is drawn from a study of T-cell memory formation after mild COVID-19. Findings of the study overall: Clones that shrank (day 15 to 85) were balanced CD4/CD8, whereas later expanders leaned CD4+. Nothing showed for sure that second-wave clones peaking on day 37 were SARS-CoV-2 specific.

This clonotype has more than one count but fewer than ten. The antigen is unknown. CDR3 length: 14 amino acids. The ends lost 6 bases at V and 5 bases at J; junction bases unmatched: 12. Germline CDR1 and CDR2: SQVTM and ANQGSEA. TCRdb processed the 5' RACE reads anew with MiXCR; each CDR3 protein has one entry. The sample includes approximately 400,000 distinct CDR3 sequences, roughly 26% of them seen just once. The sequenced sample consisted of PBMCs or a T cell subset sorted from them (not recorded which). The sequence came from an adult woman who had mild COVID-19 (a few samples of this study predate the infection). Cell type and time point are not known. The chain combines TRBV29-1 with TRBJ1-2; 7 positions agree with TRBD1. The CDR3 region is CSVIGPQQGYGYTF. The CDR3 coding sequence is TGCAGCGTCATAGGCCCTCAACAGGGGTATGGCTACACCTTC. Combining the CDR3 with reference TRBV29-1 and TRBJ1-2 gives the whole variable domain SAVISQKPSRDICQRGTSLTIQCQVDSQVTMMFWYRQQPGQSLTLIATANQGSEATYESGFVIDKFPISRPNLTFSTLTVSNMSPEDSSIYLCSVIGPQQGYGYTFGSGTRLTVV.